This T cell receptor beta chain was documented in a study of cytomegalovirus exposure and HLA in healthy donors. The CDR3 loop spans 13 amino acids. Germline CDR1 is MNHEY and CDR2 is SMNVEV (reference sequence). V shed 7 bases, J shed 7 bases, and the junction held 10 bases outside the gene matches. This clone was counted only a few times. What it binds is unknown. The PCR employed 60 Vbeta primers together with 13 Jbeta primers. Assay used: immunoSEQ multiplex PCR; TCRdb lists only in-frame clones, some missing. The table includes 100,000 to 150,000 clones, roughly 78% detected once. Study findings and constraints: The Asian-associated ancestry cluster reportedly had fewer N-insertions than the 666-donor mean in a later analysis.

This TCR was sampled from a man aged 25 to 45 in good health and CMV-seropositive. This chain connects TRBV27 to TRBJ2-7; 7 bases fit TRBD1. Input material: PBMCs. The CDR3: CASTQQGFVEQYF. The CDR3 nucleotides read TGTGCCAGCACCCAACAGGGGTTCGTAGAGCAGTACTTC.